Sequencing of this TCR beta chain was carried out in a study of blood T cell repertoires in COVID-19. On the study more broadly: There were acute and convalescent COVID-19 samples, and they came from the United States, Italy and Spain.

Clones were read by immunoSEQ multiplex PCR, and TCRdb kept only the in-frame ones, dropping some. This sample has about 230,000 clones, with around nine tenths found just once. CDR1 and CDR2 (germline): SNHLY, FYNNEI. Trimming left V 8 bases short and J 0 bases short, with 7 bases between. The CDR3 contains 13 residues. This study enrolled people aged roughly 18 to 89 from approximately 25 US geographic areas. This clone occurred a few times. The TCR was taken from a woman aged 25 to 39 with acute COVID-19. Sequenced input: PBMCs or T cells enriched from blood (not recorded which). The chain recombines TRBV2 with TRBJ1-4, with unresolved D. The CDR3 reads CASLRATNEKLFF. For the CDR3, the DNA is TGTGCCAGCCTTCGAGCAACTAATGAAAAACTGTTTTTT.